The clone carrying this TCR beta chain turned up a few times. Its specificity is unknown. This entry belongs to a study of beta chain features in type 1 diabetes. Study-level information: The samples had 100 million to 140 million sorted cells examined in all. Study-wide results and caveats: A greater similarity of naive, central memory and Treg TCRB repertoires was seen among patients than among healthy donors.

Germline assignment: CDR1 SGDLS and CDR2 YYNGEE. V shed 1 base and J shed 6 bases, with 19 bases lying between them. The CDR3 sequence is 16 residues long. The collection from each donor was one heparinised blood draw averaging about 116 mL. The authors reverse transcribed all of the isolated RNA, so sequencing captured expressed TCRB transcripts. Roughly 3.5 million reads per sample on average were obtained from naive, central memory and regulatory T cell samples. Profiling relied on immunoSEQ multiplex PCR, and the TCRdb table lists in-frame clones only, not all of them. The sample has around 280,000 clones, 7.5% to 9.5% seen once.

The chain uses TRBV9 and TRBJ1-2; D gene ambiguous. Sample: central memory CD4+ T cells from blood. This receptor was taken from a woman aged 18-29 years in good health. The CDR3 region is CASSVTIGEGLDGYTF. CDR3 in DNA: TGTGCCAGCAGCGTAACAATTGGCGAAGGTCTTGATGGCTACACCTTC.